This passage covers 9 T cell receptor beta chains from one sample sequenced in a study of OX40 agonist ivuxolimab in advanced cancers. Some clones are missing from TCRdb's copy, which holds only in-frame ones; the method was immunoSEQ multiplex PCR. This sample has approximately 100,000 clones; under 85% occur once, and the top ten carry 3% to 4%. The starting material was CD4+ or CD8+ T cells sorted from blood, obtained in a trial of the OX40 agonist ivuxolimab. The receptors come from an adult with an advanced solid tumor such as melanoma, head and neck, liver or kidney cancer.

The rearrangement joins TRBV6-4 to TRBJ1-2, with 9 bases fitting TRBD1. The CDR3 is 14 residues long. Germline V lookup: CDR1 MRHNA, CDR2 SNTAGT. V lost 5 bases, J lost 8 bases, and 9 bases stayed unmatched. CDR3 loop: CASSPGTGSKGYTF. In nucleotides, the CDR3 is TGTGCCAGCAGTCCCGGGACAGGGTCGAAGGGCTACACCTTC.

J is TRBJ2-1 and V is TRBV5-6; no clear D gene. V gave up 2 bases and J gave up 9 bases, with 15 bases separating them. CDR3 size: 14 residues. Per germline, CDR1 SGHDT and CDR2 YYEEEE. The CDR3 coding sequence is TGTGCCAGCAGCTTTACTACCGGTGGTTTTGAGCAGTTCTTC. This translates into CASSFTTGGFEQFF.

This chain connects TRBV10-3 to TRBJ2-7; 9 bases line up with TRBD1. The junction had 8 bases not matched to a gene; V was cut back by 2 bases and J by 6 bases. The CDR3 is 15 residues long. Germline CDR1 is ENHRY and CDR2 is SYGVKD. The CDR3 DNA is TGTGCCATCAGTGAGACCCGGGACAGGGAGGGCGAGCAGTACTTC. Protein product: CAISETRDREGEQYF.

This clone showed up just once. The chain is built from TRBV7-6 and TRBJ2-3; no clear D gene. From germline, CDR1 is SGHVS and CDR2 FNYEAQ. The CDR3 loop spans 12 amino acids. Deletions cut 2 bases from V and 6 bases from J, with 6 bases between. The CDR3 loop reads CASSLSWDTQYF. The DNA for the CDR3 is TGTGCCAGCAGCTTATCCTGGGATACGCAGTATTTT.

V gene TRBV12-1 combines with J gene TRBJ1-5; the table gives TRBD1 as D, unverified against the DNA. TRBV12-1 is listed as a pseudogene. This CDR3 region has 13 residues. DNA for the CDR3: TGTGCCAGCAGCGACAGGAACAATCAGCCCCAGCATTTT. This gives the protein CASSDRNNQPQHF.

The J gene is TRBJ2-1, the V gene TRBV6-1; D is undetermined. Germline V gene sequence: CDR1 MNHNS, CDR2 SASEGT. The CDR3 is 14 residues long. V was shortened by 6 bases and J by 6 bases, with 15 bases between the two germline ends. The CDR3 protein is CASRYGPTRNEQFF. The CDR3 nucleotides are TGTGCCAGCAGGTACGGTCCTACTCGCAATGAGCAGTTCTTC.

The chain uses TRBV6-5 and TRBJ1-3, with 7 bases aligning to TRBD1. The germline V gene has CDR1 MNHEY and CDR2 SVGAGI. Trimming removed 6 bases from V and 2 bases from J; junction bases left unmatched: 7. The CDR3 is made up of 15 amino acids. In DNA form, the CDR3 reads TGTGCCAGCAGGAGCCAAGACAGGGCTGGAAACACCATATATTTT. It is translated as CASRSQDRAGNTIYF.

CDR3 DNA: TGTGCCAGCAGCTTAGCGGGCAGCCACGAGCAGTACTTC. Its translation is CASSLAGSHEQYF. The J gene is TRBJ2-7, the V gene TRBV7-9; D ambiguous. CDR1 and CDR2 (germline): SEHNR, FQNEAQ (reference sequence). The CDR3 is made up of 13 amino acids. V was cut by 0 bases and J by 5 bases, with 8 bases left in between.

The rearrangement joins TRBV5-4 to TRBJ2-2, with TRBD1 matching over 8 bases. Per germline, CDR1 SGHNT and CDR2 YYREEE (reference sequence). V shed 3 bases and J 6 bases; nucleotides not matched to a gene: 10. CDR3 length: 16 amino acids. CDR3 sequence reads: CASSYGRAGGAGELFF. CDR3 nucleotides: TGTGCCAGCAGCTATGGTAGGGCAGGGGGCGCCGGGGAGCTGTTTTTT.